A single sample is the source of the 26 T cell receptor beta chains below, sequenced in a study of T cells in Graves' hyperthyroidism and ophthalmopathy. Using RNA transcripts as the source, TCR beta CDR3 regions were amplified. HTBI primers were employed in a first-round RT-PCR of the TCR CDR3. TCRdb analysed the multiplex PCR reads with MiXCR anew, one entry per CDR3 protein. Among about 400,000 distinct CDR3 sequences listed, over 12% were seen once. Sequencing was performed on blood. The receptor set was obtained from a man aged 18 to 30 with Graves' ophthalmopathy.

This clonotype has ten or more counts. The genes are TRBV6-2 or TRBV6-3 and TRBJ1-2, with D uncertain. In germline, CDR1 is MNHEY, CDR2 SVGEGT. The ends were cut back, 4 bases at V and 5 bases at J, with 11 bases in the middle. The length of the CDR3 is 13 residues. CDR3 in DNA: TGTGCCAGCAGTTGGTCAAGAGGGTATGGCTACACCTTC. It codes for CASSWSRGYGYTF.

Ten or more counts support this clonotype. The CDR3 DNA reads TGCAGTGCTAGGGTCCGGGACAGGGGGGAGACCCAGTACTTC. This codes for CSARVRDRGETQYF. The V call is TRBV20-1, the J call TRBJ2-5; 11 positions match TRBD1. Unmatched junction bases numbered 5, after V lost 3 bases and J lost 5 bases. Germline-derived CDR1 and CDR2 are DFQATT and SNEGSKA (reference sequence). This CDR3 region has 14 residues.

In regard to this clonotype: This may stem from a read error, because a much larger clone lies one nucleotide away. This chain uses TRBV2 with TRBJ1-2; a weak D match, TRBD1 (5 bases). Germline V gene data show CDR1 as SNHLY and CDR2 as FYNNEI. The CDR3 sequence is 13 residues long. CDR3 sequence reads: CASSEGHPYGHTF. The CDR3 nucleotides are TGTGCCAGCAGTGAGGGGCACCCCTATGGCCACACCTTC.

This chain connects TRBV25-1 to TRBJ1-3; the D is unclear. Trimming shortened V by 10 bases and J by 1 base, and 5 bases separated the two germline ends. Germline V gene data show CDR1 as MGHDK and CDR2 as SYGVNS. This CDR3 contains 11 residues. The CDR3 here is CATLSGNTIYF. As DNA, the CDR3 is TGTGCCACCCTATCTGGAAACACCATATATTTT.

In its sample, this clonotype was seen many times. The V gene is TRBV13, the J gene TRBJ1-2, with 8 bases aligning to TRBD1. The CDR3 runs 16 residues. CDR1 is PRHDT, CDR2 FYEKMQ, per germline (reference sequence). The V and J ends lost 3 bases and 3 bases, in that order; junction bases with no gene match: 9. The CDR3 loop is CASSLGETGEYYGYTF. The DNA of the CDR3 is TGTGCCAGCAGCTTGGGCGAGACAGGGGAGTACTATGGCTACACCTTC.

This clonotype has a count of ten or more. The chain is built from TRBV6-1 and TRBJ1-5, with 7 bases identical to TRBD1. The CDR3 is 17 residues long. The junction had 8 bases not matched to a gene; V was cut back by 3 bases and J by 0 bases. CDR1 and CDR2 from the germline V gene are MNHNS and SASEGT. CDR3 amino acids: CASSEGGDSDSNQPQHF. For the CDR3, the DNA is TGTGCCAGCAGTGAGGGAGGGGACAGTGATAGCAATCAGCCCCAGCATTTT.

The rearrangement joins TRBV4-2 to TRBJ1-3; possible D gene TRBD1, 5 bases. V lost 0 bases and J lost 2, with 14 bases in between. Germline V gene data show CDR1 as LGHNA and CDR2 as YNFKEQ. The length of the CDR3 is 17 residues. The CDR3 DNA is TGTGCCAGCAGCCAAGATTTGGCAGGGTATGCTGGAAACACCATATATTTT. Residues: CASSQDLAGYAGNTIYF.

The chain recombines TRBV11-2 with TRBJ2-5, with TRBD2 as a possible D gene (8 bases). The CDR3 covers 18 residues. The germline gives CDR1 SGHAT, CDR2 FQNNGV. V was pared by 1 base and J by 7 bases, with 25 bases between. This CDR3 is CASSLGRGGQQGRVTQYF. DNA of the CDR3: TGTGCCAGCAGCTTAGGACGGGGGGGCCAACAGGGGCGGGTGACCCAGTACTTC.

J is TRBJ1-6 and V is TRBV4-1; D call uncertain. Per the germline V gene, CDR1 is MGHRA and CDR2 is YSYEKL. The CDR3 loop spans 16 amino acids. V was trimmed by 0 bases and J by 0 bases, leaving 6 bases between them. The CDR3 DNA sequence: TGCGCCAGCAGCCAAGAAGGTAGCTCCTATAATTCACCCCTCCACTTT. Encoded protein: CASSQEGSSYNSPLHF.

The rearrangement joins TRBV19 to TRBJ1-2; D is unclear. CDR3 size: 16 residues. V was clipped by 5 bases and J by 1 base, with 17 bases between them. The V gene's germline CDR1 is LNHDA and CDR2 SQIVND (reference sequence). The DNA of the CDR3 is TGTGCCAGTAGTTTCACATTCGAGACAATTAACTATGGCTACACCTTC. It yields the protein CASSFTFETINYGYTF.

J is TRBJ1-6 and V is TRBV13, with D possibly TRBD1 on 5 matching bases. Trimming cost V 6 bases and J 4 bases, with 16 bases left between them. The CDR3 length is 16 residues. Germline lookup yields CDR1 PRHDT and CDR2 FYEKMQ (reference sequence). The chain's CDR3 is CASSYSQGGYNSPLHF. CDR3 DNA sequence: TGTGCCAGCAGTTACTCCCAGGGCGGATATAATTCACCCCTCCACTTT. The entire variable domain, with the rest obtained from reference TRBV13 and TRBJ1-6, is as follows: AAGVIQSPRHLIKEKRETATLKCYPIPRHDTVYWYQQGPGQDPQFLISFYEKMQSDKGSIPDRFSAQQFSDYHSELNMSSLELGDSALYFCASSYSQGGYNSPLHFGNGTRLTVT.

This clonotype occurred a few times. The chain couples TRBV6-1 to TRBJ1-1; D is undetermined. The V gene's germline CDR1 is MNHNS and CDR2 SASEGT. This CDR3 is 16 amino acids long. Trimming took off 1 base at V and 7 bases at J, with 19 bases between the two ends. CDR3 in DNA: TGTGCCAGCAGTGAAGGGAGGTGGTGGGCTGGTGTTGAAGCTTTCTTT. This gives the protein CASSEGRWWAGVEAFF.

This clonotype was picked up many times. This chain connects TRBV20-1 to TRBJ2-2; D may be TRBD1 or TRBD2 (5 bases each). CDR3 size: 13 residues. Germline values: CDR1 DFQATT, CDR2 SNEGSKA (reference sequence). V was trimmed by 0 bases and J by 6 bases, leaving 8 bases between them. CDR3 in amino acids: CSARETGPGELFF. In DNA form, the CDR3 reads TGCAGTGCTAGAGAGACGGGACCCGGGGAGCTGTTTTTT.

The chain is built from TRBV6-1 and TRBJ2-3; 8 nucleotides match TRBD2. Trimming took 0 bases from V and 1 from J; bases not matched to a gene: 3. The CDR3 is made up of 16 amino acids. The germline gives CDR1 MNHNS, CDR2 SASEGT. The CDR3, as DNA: TGTGCCAGCAGTGAAGCGCAGACTAGCGGCACAGATACGCAGTATTTT. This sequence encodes CASSEAQTSGTDTQYF.

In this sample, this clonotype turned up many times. CDR3 sequence (DNA): TGTGCCAGCAGTTACGAGCAGTTCTCTGGAAACACCATATATTTT. As protein: CASSYEQFSGNTIYF. The V call is TRBV6-5, the J call TRBJ1-3; D ambiguous. Trimming removed 2 bases from V and 0 bases from J, with 8 bases in between. The germline CDR1 and CDR2 sequences are MNHEY and SVGAGI. The CDR3 spans 15 residues.

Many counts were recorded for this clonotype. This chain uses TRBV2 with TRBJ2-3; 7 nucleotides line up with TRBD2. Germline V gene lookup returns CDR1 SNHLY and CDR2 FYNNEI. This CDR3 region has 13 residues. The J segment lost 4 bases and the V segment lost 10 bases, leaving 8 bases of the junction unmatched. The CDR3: CANGGGSADTQYF. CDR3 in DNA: TGTGCCAACGGGGGAGGGTCCGCAGATACGCAGTATTTT.

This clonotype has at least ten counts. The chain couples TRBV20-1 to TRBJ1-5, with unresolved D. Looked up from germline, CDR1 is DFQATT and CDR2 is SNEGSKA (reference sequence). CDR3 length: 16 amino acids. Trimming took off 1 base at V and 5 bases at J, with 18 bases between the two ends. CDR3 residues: CSARGYRAPGDQPQHF. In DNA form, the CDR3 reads TGCAGTGCTAGAGGGTATAGGGCCCCCGGGGATCAGCCCCAGCATTTT.

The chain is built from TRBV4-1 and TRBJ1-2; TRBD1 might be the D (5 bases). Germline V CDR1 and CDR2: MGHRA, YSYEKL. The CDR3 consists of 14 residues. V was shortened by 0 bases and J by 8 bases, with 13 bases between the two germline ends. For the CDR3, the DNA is TGCGCCAGCAGCCAAGATGAGCAGGGTTGGGGCTACACCTTC. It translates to CASSQDEQGWGYTF.

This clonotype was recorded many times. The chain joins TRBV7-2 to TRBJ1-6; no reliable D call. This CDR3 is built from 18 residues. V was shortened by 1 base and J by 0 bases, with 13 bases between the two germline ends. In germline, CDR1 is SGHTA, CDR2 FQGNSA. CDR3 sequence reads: CASSLVTGSSSYNSPLHF. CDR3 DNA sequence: TGTGCCAGCAGCTTAGTGACCGGGTCCAGCTCCTATAATTCACCCCTCCACTTT.

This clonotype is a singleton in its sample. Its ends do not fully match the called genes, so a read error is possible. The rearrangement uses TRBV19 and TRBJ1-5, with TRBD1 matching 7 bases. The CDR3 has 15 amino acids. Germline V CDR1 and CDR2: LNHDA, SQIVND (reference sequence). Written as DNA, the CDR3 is TGTGCCAGTAGTAGTTACCGGGACAGCTATCAGCCCCGGCATTTT. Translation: CASSSYRDSYQPRHF.

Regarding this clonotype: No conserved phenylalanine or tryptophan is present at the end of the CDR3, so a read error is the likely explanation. This CDR3 reads CASSEWDTEAFL. In nucleotides, the CDR3 is TGCGCCAGCAGTGAGTGGGATACTGAAGCTTTCCTT. The chain combines TRBV10-2 with TRBJ1-1; D unresolved. Trimming removed 1 base from V and 5 bases from J, with 5 bases in between. Germline V gene sequence: CDR1 WSHSY, CDR2 SAAADI. CDR3 length: 12 residues.

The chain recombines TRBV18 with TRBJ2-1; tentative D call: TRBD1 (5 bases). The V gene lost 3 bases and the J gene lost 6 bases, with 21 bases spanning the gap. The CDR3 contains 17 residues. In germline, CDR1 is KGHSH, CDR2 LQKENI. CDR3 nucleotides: TGTGCCAGCTCACCGGCGCTGCAGGGCACCTATCTCAATGAGCAGTTCTTC. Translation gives CASSPALQGTYLNEQFF.

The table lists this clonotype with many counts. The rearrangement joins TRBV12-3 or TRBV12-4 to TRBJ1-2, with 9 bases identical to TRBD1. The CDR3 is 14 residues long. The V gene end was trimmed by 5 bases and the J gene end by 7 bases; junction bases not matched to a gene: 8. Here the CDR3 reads CASSGPGTGPGYTF. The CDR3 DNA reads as TGTGCCAGCAGTGGCCCCGGGACAGGGCCTGGCTACACCTTC.

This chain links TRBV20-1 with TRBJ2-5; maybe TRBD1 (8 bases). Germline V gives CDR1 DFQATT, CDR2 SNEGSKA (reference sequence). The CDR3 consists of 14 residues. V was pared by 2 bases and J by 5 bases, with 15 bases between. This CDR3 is CSARRAGDRETQYF. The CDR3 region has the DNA TGCAGTGCTAGACGGGCGGGGGACAGGGAGACCCAGTACTTC.

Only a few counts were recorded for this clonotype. CDR3: CASSVHPRGIPDTQYF. The CDR3 nucleotides read TGTGCCAGTAGTGTCCACCCGCGGGGGATCCCAGATACGCAGTATTTT. The chain joins TRBV19 to TRBJ2-3; 7 bases map to TRBD2. Trimming cost V 5 bases and J 4 bases; bases outside gene matches: 12. CDR3 length: 16 amino acids. Germline assignment: CDR1 LNHDA and CDR2 SQIVND (reference sequence).

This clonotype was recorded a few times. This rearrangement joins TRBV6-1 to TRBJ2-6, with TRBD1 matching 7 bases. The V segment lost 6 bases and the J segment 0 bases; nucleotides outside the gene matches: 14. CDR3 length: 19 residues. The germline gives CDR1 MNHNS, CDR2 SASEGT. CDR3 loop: CASSFLSPGQSSGANVLTF. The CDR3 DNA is TGTGCCAGCAGCTTTTTAAGTCCGGGACAGAGCTCTGGGGCCAACGTCCTGACTTTC.